A single sample gave rise to the 21 T cell receptor beta chains below, sequenced in a study of shared clonotypes between healthy human individuals. The table came from immunoSEQ multiplex PCR; TCRdb's copy has only in-frame clones and leaves some out. The profile shows 2.3 million or so clones, more than 80% of them singletons. Sequences were obtained from naive CD4+ T cells from PBMCs. Subset: CD45RA+ positively selected. These receptors came from a man younger than 30 in good health. Some clones in this sample may be carry-over from other donors' samples.

The V call is TRBV18, the J call TRBJ2-7; D is possibly TRBD1 (5 bases). V lost 3 bases and J lost 7, with 13 bases in between. Germline CDR1 KGHSH, CDR2 LQKENI. This CDR3 has 13 amino acids. The CDR3 DNA reads TGTGCCAGCTCACCGACAGAGCCCAATGAGCAGTACTTC. It yields the protein CASSPTEPNEQYF.

The chain has TRBV5-1 and TRBJ2-2; D is perhaps TRBD1 or TRBD2 (5 bases each). This CDR3 is built from 16 residues. Trimming removed 1 base from V and 1 base from J, with 11 bases in between. Germline CDR1 and CDR2: SGHRS and YFSETQ. DNA of the CDR3: TGCGCCAGCAGCTTGAAGGCAGGGAGGAACACCGGGGAGCTGTTTTTT. Protein: CASSLKAGRNTGELFF.

The rearrangement uses TRBV2 and TRBJ1-2; maybe TRBD1 (6 bases). Germline V gene lookup returns CDR1 SNHLY and CDR2 FYNNEI. V was trimmed by 5 bases and J by 3 bases, leaving 13 bases between them. This CDR3 comprises 14 residues. Written as DNA, the CDR3 is TGTGCCAGCAGTCCCGGGGACACCTACTATGGCTACACCTTC. It translates to CASSPGDTYYGYTF.

The chain uses TRBV7-9 and TRBJ2-7; TRBD2 matches at 7 bases. The CDR3 loop spans 18 amino acids. Germline assignment: CDR1 SEHNR and CDR2 FQNEAQ (reference sequence). V lost 0 bases, J lost 2 bases, and 13 bases stayed unmatched. CDR3 coding DNA: TGTGCCAGCAGCTTAGCGCGGGCAAGTGGGACTACCGCCTACGAGCAGTACTTC. Translation: CASSLARASGTTAYEQYF.

The chain recombines TRBV5-4 with TRBJ1-1; D uncertain. Trimming removed 1 base from V and 6 bases from J, with 19 bases in between. The CDR3 loop spans 16 amino acids. Germline V CDR1 and CDR2: SGHNT, YYREEE (reference sequence). The DNA of the CDR3 is TGTGCCAGCAGCTTGATGGGTCTGGGCTCTGTTCCTGAAGCTTTCTTT. As protein: CASSLMGLGSVPEAFF.

The chain has TRBV6-5 and TRBJ1-1; perhaps TRBD1 as D (5 bases). Germline loops: CDR1 MNHEY, CDR2 SVGAGI. V was pared by 2 bases and J by 7 bases, with 14 bases between. The CDR3 sequence is 14 residues long. Written as DNA, the CDR3 is TGTGCCAGCAGTTACAATCGGGGTGGGGGTGAAGCTTTCTTT. Its protein is CASSYNRGGGEAFF.

The chain has TRBV12-5 and TRBJ2-5; a weak D match, TRBD2 (6 bases). Per germline, CDR1 LGHNT and CDR2 FRNRAP. The germline V and J ends were trimmed by 2 bases and 2 bases, with 15 bases remaining between them. The CDR3 covers 16 residues. CDR3 DNA sequence: TGTGCTAGTGGTTTGTCCCCGGGACTGGGACAAGAGACCCAGTACTTC. Translating it yields CASGLSPGLGQETQYF.

The genes are TRBV5-4 and TRBJ2-7; D is possibly TRBD2 (5 bases). In germline, CDR1 is SGHNT, CDR2 YYREEE (reference sequence). The CDR3 totals 14 residues. V was shortened by 5 bases and J by 3 bases, with 15 bases between the two germline ends. CDR3 loop: CASSAAGLLYEQYF. The CDR3, as DNA: TGTGCCAGCAGTGCGGCGGGCCTCCTCTACGAGCAGTACTTC.

The chain recombines TRBV7-9 with TRBJ2-3, with TRBD2 as a possible D gene (5 bases). The CDR3 is 16 amino acids. Trimming left V 5 bases short and J 3 bases short, with 18 bases between. Germline CDR1 SEHNR, CDR2 FQNEAQ (reference sequence). The CDR3 here is CASSPAGEFRTDTQYF. The CDR3 region has the DNA TGTGCCAGCAGCCCGGCCGGGGAATTTAGGACAGATACGCAGTATTTT. Full variable domain (outside the CDR3, taken from reference TRBV7-9 and TRBJ2-3): DTGVSQNPRHKITKRGQNVTFRCDPISEHNRLYWYRQTLGQGPEFLTYFQNEAQLEKSRLLSDRFSAERPKGSFSTLEIQRTEQGDSAMYLCASSPAGEFRTDTQYFGPGTRLTVL.

In nucleotides, the CDR3 is TGTGCCAGCAGCTCCGCTATTGAGCAGTTCTTC. It yields the protein CASSSAIEQFF. The chain links TRBV7-9 to TRBJ2-1; D not certain. The CDR3 contains 11 residues. Trimming took 4 bases from V and 9 from J, leaving 7 bases between them. CDR1 and CDR2 from the germline V gene are SEHNR and FQNEAQ (reference sequence).

The V gene is TRBV11-2, the J gene TRBJ2-7; possibly TRBD2 for D (5 bases). V lost 7 bases and J 3 bases, leaving 25 bases between the germline ends. Germline V lookup: CDR1 SGHAT, CDR2 FQNNGV. CDR3 size: 17 residues. CDR3 coding DNA: TGTGCCAGCACCCCCGGGCGGCCTAGCCCTTCGCGCTACGAGCAGTACTTC. Translating gives CASTPGRPSPSRYEQYF.

J is TRBJ1-5 and V is TRBV5-1; 7 nucleotides align to TRBD1. The CDR3 loop spans 13 amino acids. Trimming took 4 bases from V and 11 from J; bases not matched to a gene: 9. Germline CDR1 and CDR2: SGHRS and YFSETQ. The CDR3 reads CASSPRQGEAQHF. For the CDR3, the DNA is TGCGCCAGCAGCCCACGACAGGGTGAAGCCCAGCATTTT.

This chain joins TRBV10-3 and TRBJ2-7; D gene unclear. CDR3 length: 12 residues. Germline V gene sequence: CDR1 ENHRY, CDR2 SYGVKD. V was clipped by 4 bases and J by 0 bases, with 4 bases between them. CDR3 sequence: CAISAPSYEQYF. CDR3 DNA sequence: TGTGCCATCAGTGCCCCCTCCTACGAGCAGTACTTC.

On this clone: The sample carries other DNA sequences with the same CDR3. The CDR3 DNA reads as TGTGCCAGCAGCTTCAGCTCCTACGAGCAGTACTTC. This sequence encodes CASSFSSYEQYF. This rearrangement joins TRBV2 to TRBJ2-7; no clear D. This CDR3 has 12 residues. V lost 6 bases, J lost 0 bases, and 6 bases lay in between. Germline CDR1 and CDR2: SNHLY and FYNNEI.

The CDR3 DNA reads as TGTGCCAGTAGCCTAGGGGATAATCAGCCCCAGCATTTT. Translating it yields CASSLGDNQPQHF. This rearrangement joins TRBV19 to TRBJ1-5, with D perhaps TRBD1 (5 bases). Trimming left V 6 bases short and J 4 bases short, with 10 bases between. Germline loops: CDR1 LNHDA, CDR2 SQIVND (reference sequence). The CDR3 totals 13 residues. Looking up the rest from reference TRBV19 and TRBJ1-5 gives the full variable domain: DGGITQSPKYLFRKEGQNVTLSCEQNLNHDAMYWYRQDPGQGLRLIYYSQIVNDFQKGDIAEGYSVSREKKESFPLTVTSAQKNPTAFYLCASSLGDNQPQHFGDGTRLSIL.

The chain has TRBV4-1 and TRBJ2-1, with 15 positions matching TRBD2. Germline loops: CDR1 MGHRA, CDR2 YSYEKL. CDR3 size: 16 residues. Trimming at V came to 11 bases and at J to 5 bases, leaving 10 bases not matched to a gene. Here the CDR3 reads CADTGLAGGLNNEQFF. The CDR3 nucleotides read TGCGCCGACACGGGACTAGCGGGAGGCCTAAACAATGAGCAGTTCTTC.

The CDR3 spells CASSLALLAGGTEQYF. CDR3 coding DNA: TGTGCCAGCAGCTTAGCCCTTCTAGCGGGAGGTACCGAGCAGTACTTC. The chain is built from TRBV7-2 and TRBJ2-7; 11 nucleotides match TRBD2. This CDR3 is 16 amino acids long. Germline CDR1 and CDR2: SGHTA and FQGNSA. V shed 0 bases, J shed 6 bases, and the junction held 7 bases outside the gene matches.

The CDR3 nucleotides read TGCAGCGTTGGGGCTCTCCTTAATGAAAAACTGTTTTTT. It codes for CSVGALLNEKLFF. J is TRBJ1-4 and V is TRBV29-1; D uncertain. This CDR3 comprises 13 residues. Germline lookup yields CDR1 SQVTM and CDR2 ANQGSEA. The ends were cut back, 4 bases at V and 4 bases at J, with 10 bases in the middle.

The chain combines TRBV5-1 with TRBJ2-3; perhaps D is TRBD1 or TRBD2 (5 bases each). V shed 4 bases and J shed 4 bases, with 16 bases lying between them. Germline V CDR1 and CDR2: SGHRS, YFSETQ. This CDR3 spans 15 amino acids. The CDR3 spells CASSRLVGAADTQYF. The CDR3 DNA sequence: TGCGCCAGCAGCAGGCTCGTCGGGGCAGCAGATACGCAGTATTTT.

This clone was seen only a few times. The V and J genes are TRBV30 and TRBJ2-2, with TRBD1 matching over 8 bases. The CDR3 has 15 amino acids. The J segment lost 4 bases and the V segment lost 2 bases, leaving 6 bases of the junction unmatched. In germline, CDR1 is GTSNPN, CDR2 SVGIG (reference sequence). The CDR3 loop reads CAWSKQGESTGELFF. The CDR3 region has the DNA TGTGCCTGGAGTAAACAGGGGGAGAGCACCGGGGAGCTGTTTTTT.

The chain recombines TRBV7-2 with TRBJ2-7; 10 nucleotides match TRBD1. Germline V gene lookup returns CDR1 SGHTA and CDR2 FQGNSA. The ends lost 6 bases at V and 2 bases at J; junction bases unmatched: 7. The CDR3 is made up of 15 amino acids. CDR3 amino acids: CASSPGTGVPYEQYF. CDR3 bases: TGTGCCAGCAGTCCCGGGACAGGGGTCCCCTACGAGCAGTACTTC.